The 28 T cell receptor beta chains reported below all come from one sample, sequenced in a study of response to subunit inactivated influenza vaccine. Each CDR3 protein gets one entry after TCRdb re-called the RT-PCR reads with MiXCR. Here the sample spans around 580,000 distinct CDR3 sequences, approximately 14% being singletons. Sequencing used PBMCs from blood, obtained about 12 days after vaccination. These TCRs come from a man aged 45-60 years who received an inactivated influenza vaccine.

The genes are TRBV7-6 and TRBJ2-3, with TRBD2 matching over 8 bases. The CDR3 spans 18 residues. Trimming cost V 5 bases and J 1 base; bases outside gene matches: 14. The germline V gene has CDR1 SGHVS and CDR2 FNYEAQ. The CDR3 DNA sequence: TGTGCCAGCAGCCTCACGGAGGGGACTAGTTACGGCACAGATACGCAGTATTTT. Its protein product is CASSLTEGTSYGTDTQYF.

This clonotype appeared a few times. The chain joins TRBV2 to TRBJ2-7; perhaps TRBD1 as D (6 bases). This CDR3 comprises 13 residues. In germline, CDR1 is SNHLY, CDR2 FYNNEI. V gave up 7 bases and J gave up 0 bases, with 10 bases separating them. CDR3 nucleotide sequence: TGTGCCAGCAAAATCAGGGGCTCCTACGAGCAGTACTTC. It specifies CASKIRGSYEQYF.

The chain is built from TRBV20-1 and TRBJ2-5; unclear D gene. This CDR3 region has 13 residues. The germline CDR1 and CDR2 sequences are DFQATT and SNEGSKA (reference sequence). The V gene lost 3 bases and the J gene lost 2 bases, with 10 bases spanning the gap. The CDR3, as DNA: TGCAGTGCTAGCCCCACGGTACAAGAGACCCAGTACTTC. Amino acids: CSASPTVQETQYF.

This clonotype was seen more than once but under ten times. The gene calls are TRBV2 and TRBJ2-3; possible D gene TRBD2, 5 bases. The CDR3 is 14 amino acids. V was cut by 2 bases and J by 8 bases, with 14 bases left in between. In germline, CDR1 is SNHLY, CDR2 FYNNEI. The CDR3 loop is CASSEQRLGSTQYF. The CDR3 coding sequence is TGTGCCAGCAGTGAACAGCGCCTGGGGAGTACGCAGTATTTT.

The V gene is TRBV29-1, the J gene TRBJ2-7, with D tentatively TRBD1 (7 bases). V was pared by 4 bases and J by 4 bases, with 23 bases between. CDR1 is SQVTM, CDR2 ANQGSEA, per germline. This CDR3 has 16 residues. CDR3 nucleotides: TGCAGCGTTGCGCTTACGGGCAGGGGGGATCCATACGAGCAGTACTTC. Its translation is CSVALTGRGDPYEQYF.

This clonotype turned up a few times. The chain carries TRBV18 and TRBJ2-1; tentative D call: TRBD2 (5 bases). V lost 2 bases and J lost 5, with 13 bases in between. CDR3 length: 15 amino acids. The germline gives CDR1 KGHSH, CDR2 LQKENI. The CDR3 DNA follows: TGTGCCAGCTCACCAAACTACGGGAACAACAATGAGCAGTTCTTC. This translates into CASSPNYGNNNEQFF.

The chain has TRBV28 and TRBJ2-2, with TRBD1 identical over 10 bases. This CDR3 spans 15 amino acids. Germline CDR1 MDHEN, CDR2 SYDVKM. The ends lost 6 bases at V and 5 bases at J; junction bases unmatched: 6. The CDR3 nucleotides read TGTGCCAGCAGGACAGGGGGCCGAAAAACCGGGGAGCTGTTTTTT. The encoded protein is CASRTGGRKTGELFF.

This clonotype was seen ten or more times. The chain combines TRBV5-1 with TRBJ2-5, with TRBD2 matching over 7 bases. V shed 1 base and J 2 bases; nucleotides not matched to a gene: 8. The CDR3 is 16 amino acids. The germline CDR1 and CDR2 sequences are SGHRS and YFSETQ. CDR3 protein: CASSLTVSSGQETQYF. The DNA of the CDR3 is TGCGCCAGCAGCTTGACTGTTTCTAGCGGACAAGAGACCCAGTACTTC.

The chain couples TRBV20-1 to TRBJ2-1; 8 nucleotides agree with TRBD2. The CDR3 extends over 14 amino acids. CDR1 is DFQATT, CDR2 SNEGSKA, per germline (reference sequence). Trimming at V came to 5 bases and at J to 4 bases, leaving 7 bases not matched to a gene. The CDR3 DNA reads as TGCAGTGCTGCGGCTAGCGGGCGTTACAATGAGCAGTTCTTC. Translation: CSAAASGRYNEQFF.

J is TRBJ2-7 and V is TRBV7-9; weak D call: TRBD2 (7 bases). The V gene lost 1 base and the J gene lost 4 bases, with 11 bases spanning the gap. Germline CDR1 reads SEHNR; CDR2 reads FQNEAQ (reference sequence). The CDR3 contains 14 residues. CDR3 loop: CASSLGRGAYEQYF. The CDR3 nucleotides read TGTGCCAGCAGCTTAGGTCGGGGGGCGTACGAGCAGTACTTC.

The CDR3 DNA reads TGTGCCAGCAGCCACCTACGGGTCCCTGGAGGGGAGACCCAGTACTTC. It encodes CASSHLRVPGGETQYF. This chain connects TRBV7-2 to TRBJ2-5; D might be TRBD2 (6 bases). The CDR3 extends over 16 amino acids. Germline V gives CDR1 SGHTA, CDR2 FQGNSA. Trimming stripped 5 bases from V and 5 bases from J, with 21 bases between.

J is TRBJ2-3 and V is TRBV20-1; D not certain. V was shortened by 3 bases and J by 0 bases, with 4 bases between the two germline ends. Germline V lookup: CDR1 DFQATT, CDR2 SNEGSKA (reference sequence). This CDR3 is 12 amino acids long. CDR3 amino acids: CSARNSTDTQYF. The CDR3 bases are TGCAGTGCTAGGAATAGCACAGATACGCAGTATTTT.

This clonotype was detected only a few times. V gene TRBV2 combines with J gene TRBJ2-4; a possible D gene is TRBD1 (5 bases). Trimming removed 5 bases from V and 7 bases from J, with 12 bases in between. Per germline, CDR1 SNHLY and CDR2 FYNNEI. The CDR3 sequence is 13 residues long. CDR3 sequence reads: CASSSGLENIQYF. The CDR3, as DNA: TGTGCCAGCAGTTCAGGGTTGGAGAACATTCAGTACTTC. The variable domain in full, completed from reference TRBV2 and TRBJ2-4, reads EPEVTQTPSHQVTQMGQEVILRCVPISNHLYFYWYRQILGQKVEFLVSFYNNEISEKSEIFDDQFSVERPDGSNFTLKIRSTKLEDSAMYFCASSSGLENIQYFGAGTRLSVL.

The CDR3 nucleotides are TGTGCCAGCAGTGCTACGGGACCCAGGACCTCACCCCTCCACTTT. Translated, it gives CASSATGPRTSPLHF. The genes are TRBV6-2 or TRBV6-3 and TRBJ1-6; TRBD1 is a possible D gene (5 bases). The germline V gene has CDR1 MNHEY and CDR2 SVGEGT. The V gene lost 5 bases and the J gene lost 10 bases, with 18 bases spanning the gap. The CDR3 spans 15 residues.

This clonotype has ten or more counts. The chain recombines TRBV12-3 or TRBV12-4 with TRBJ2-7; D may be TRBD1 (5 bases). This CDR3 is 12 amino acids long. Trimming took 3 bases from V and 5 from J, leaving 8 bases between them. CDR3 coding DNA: TGTGCCAGCAGTTTCGTAGGGGACGAGCAGTACTTC. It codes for CASSFVGDEQYF.

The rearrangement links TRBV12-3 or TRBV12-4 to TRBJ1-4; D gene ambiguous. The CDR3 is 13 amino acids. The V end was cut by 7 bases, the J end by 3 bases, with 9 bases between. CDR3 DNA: TGTGCCAGCACCATCGCGCCTAATGAAAAACTGTTTTTT. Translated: CASTIAPNEKLFF.

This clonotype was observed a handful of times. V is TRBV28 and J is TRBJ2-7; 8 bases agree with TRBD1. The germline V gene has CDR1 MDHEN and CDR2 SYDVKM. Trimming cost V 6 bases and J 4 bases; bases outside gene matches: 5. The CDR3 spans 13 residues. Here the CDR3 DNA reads TGTGCCAGCAGATATGACAGGGGTTACGAGCAGTACTTC. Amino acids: CASRYDRGYEQYF.

The CDR3 nucleotides read TGCAGTGCGACCCCCAGATACGAGCAGTACTTC. Protein sequence: CSATPRYEQYF. The V call is TRBV20-1, the J call TRBJ2-7; unclear D gene. V was shortened by 6 bases and J by 4 bases, with 10 bases between the two germline ends. This CDR3 is built from 11 residues. CDR1 is DFQATT, CDR2 SNEGSKA, per germline (reference sequence).

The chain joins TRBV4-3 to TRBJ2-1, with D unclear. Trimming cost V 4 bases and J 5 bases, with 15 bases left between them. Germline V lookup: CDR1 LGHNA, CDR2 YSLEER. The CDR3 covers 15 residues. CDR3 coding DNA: TGCGCCAGCAGCCCTCCCAGTATCGGTCACAATGAGCAGTTCTTC. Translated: CASSPPSIGHNEQFF.

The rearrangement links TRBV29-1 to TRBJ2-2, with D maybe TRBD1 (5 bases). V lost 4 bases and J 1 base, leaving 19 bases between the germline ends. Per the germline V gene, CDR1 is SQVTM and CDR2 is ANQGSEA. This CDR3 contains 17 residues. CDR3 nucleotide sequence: TGCAGCGTTGGCCGGTTCAACAGGCTCTTGAACACCGGGGAGCTGTTTTTT. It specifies CSVGRFNRLLNTGELFF.

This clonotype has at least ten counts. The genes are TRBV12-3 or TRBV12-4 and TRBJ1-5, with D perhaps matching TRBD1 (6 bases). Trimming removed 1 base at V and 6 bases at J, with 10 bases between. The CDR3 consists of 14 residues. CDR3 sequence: CASSLEGGIQPQHF. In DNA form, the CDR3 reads TGTGCCAGCAGTTTAGAGGGGGGAATTCAGCCCCAGCATTTT.

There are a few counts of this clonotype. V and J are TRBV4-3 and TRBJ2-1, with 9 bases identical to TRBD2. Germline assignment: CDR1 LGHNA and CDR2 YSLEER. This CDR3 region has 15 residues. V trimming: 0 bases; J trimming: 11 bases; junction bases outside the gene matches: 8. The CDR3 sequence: CASSQEGILAGKQFF. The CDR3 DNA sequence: TGCGCCAGCAGCCAAGAAGGGATTCTAGCGGGGAAGCAGTTCTTC.

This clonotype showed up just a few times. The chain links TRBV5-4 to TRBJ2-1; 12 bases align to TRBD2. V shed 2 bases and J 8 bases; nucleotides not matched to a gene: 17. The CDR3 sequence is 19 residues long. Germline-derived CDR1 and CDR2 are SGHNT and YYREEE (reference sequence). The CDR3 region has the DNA TGTGCCAGCAGCTTAGCCCCGAGGTTTCTAGCGGGAGGGCCTCATGAGCAGTTCTTC. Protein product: CASSLAPRFLAGGPHEQFF.

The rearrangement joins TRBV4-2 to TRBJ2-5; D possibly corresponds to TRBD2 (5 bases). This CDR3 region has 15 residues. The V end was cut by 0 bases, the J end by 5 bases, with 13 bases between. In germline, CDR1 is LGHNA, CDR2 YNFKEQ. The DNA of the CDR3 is TGTGCCAGCAGCCAAGAGCCTCGCGGGCGGGAGACCCAGTACTTC. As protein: CASSQEPRGRETQYF.

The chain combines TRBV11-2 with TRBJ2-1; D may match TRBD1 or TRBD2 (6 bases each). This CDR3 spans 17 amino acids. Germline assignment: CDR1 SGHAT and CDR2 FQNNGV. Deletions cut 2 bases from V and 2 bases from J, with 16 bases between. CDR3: CASSLRGGGLTYNEQFF. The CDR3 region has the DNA TGTGCCAGCAGCTTAAGAGGTGGGGGGCTAACCTACAATGAGCAGTTCTTC.

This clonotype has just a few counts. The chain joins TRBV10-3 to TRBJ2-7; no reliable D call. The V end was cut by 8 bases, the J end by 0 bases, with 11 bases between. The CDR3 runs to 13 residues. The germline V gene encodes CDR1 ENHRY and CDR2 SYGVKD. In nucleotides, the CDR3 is TGTGCCATCGGACGGTCGAGCTCCTACGAGCAGTACTTC. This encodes CAIGRSSSYEQYF.

The CDR3 sequence is CATQRDSTDTQYF. The CDR3 nucleotides read TGTGCCACCCAGAGGGATAGCACAGATACGCAGTATTTT. The V gene is TRBV28, the J gene TRBJ2-3; weak D call: TRBD2 (5 bases). The CDR3 length is 13 residues. In germline, CDR1 is MDHEN, CDR2 SYDVKM. V lost 10 bases and J 0 bases, leaving 11 bases between the germline ends.

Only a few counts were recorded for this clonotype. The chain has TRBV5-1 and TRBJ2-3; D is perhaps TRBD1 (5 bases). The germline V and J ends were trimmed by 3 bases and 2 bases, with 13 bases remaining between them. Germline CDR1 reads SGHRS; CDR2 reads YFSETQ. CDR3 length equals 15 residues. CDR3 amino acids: CASSSGQDFTDTQYF. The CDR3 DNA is TGCGCCAGCAGCTCCGGACAAGATTTCACAGATACGCAGTATTTT.